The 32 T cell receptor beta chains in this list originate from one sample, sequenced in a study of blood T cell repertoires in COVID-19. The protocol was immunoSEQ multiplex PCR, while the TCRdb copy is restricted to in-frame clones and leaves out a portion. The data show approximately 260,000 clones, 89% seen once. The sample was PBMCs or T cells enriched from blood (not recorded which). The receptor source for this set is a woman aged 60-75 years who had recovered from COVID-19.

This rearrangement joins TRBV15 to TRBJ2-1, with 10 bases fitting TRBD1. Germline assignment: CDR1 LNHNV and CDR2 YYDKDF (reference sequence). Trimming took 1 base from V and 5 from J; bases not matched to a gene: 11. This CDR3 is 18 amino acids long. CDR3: CATSRGDRGSSHHNEQFF. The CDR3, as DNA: TGTGCCACCAGCAGAGGGGACAGGGGTTCCTCTCACCACAATGAGCAGTTCTTC.

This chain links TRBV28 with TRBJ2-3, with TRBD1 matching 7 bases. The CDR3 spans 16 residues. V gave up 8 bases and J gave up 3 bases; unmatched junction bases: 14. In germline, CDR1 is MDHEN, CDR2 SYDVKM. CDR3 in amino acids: CASGSGQLSGTDTQYF. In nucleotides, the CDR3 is TGTGCCAGCGGATCGGGACAGCTGAGTGGAACAGATACGCAGTATTTT.

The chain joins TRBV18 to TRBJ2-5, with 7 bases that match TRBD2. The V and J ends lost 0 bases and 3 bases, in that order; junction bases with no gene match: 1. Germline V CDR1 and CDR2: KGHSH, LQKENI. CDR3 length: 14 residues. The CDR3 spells CASSPPSGEETQYF. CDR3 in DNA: TGTGCCAGCTCACCACCAAGCGGGGAAGAGACCCAGTACTTC.

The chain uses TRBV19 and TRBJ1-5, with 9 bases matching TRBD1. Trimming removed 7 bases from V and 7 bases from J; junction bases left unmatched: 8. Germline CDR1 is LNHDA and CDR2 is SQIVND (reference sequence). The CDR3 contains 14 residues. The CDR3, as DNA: TGTGCCAGTAACCCCGACAGGGGGGACCAGCCCCAGCATTTT. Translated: CASNPDRGDQPQHF.

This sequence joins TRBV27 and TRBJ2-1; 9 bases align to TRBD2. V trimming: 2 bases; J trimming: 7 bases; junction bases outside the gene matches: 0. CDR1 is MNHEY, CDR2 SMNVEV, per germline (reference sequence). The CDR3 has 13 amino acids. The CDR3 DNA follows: TGTGCCAGCAGTTTACTAGCGGGGAATGAGCAGTTCTTC. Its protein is CASSLLAGNEQFF.

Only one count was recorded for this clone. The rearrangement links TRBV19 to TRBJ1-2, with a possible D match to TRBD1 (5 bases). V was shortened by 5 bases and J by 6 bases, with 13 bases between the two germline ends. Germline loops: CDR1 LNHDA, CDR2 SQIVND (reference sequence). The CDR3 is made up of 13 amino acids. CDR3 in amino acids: CASSVGTLDGYTF. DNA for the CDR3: TGTGCCAGTAGTGTTGGGACTTTGGATGGCTACACCTTC.

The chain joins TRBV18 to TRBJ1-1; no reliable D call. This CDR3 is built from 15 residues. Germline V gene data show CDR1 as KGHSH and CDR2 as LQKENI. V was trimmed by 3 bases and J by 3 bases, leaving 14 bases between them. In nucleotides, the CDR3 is TGTGCCAGCTCACCGGCAGGTCAGAGAGACACTGAAGCTTTCTTT. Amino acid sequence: CASSPAGQRDTEAFF. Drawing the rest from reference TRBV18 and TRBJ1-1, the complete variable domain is NAGVMQNPRHLVRRRGQEARLRCSPMKGHSHVYWYRQLPEEGLKFMVYLQKENIIDESGMPKERFSAEFPKEGPSILRIQQVVRGDSAAYFCASSPAGQRDTEAFFGQGTRLTVV.

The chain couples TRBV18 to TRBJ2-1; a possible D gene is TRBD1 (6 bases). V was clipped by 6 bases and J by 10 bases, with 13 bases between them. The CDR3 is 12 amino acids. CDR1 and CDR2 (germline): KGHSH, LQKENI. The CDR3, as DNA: TGTGCCAGCTCGCCCACCGGGACAGAGCAGTTCTTC. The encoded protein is CASSPTGTEQFF.

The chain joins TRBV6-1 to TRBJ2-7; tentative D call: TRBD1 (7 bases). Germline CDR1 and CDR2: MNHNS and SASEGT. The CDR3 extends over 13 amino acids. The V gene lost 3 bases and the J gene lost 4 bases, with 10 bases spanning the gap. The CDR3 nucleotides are TGTGCCAGCAGTGATCAGGGGGGTTACGAGCAGTACTTC. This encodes CASSDQGGYEQYF.

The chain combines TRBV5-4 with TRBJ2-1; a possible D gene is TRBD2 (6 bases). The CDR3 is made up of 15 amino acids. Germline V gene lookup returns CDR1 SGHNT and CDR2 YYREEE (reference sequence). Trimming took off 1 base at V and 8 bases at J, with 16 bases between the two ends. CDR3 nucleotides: TGTGCCAGCAGCTTGTACGGGGGTTCTTTCGATGAGCAGTTCTTC. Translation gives CASSLYGGSFDEQFF.

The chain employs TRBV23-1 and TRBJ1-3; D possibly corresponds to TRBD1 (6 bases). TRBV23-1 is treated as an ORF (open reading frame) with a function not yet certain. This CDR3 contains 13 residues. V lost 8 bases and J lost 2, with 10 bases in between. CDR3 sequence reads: CASRPGAGNTIYF. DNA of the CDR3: TGCGCCAGCCGGCCAGGGGCTGGAAACACCATATATTTT.

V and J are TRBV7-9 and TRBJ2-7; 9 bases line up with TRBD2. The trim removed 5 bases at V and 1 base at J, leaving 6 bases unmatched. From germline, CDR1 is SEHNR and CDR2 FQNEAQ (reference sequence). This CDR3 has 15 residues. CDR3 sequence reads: CASSPSGRHSYEQYF. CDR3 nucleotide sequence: TGTGCCAGCAGCCCGAGCGGGAGGCATTCCTACGAGCAGTACTTC. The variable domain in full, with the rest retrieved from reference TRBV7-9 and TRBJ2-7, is DTGVSQNPRHKITKRGQNVTFRCDPISEHNRLYWYRQTLGQGPEFLTYFQNEAQLEKSRLLSDRFSAERPKGSFSTLEIQRTEQGDSAMYLCASSPSGRHSYEQYFGPGTRLTVT.

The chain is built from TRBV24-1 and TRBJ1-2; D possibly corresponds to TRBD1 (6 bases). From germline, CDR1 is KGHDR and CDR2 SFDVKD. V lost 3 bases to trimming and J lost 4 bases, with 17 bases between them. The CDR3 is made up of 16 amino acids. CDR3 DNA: TGTGCCACCAGTGATACGACTCGGACAGATGGCTATGGCTACACCTTC. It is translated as CATSDTTRTDGYGYTF.

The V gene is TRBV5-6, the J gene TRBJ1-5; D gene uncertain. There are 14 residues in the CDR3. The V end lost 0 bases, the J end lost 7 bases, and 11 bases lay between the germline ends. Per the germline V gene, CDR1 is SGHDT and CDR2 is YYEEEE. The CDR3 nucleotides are TGTGCCAGCAGCTTGGGTGGGTACGGGCAGCCCCAGCATTTT. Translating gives CASSLGGYGQPQHF.

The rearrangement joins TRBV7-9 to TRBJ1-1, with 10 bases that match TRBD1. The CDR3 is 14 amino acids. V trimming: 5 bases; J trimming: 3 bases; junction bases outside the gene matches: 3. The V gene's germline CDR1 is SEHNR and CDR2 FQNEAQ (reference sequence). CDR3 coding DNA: TGTGCCAGCAGCACCGGACAGGGGGACACTGAAGCTTTCTTT. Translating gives CASSTGQGDTEAFF.

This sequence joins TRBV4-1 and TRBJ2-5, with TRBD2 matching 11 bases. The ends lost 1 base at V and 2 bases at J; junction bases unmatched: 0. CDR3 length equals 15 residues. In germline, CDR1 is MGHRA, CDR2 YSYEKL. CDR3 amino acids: CASSQGLAGQETQYF. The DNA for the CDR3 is TGCGCCAGCAGCCAAGGACTAGCGGGACAAGAGACCCAGTACTTC.

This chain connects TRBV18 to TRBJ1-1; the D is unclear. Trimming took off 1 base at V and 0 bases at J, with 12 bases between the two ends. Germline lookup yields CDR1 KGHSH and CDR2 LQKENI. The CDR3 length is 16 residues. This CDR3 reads CASSPQGGAMNTEAFF. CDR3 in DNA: TGTGCCAGCTCACCACAGGGAGGAGCCATGAACACTGAAGCTTTCTTT.

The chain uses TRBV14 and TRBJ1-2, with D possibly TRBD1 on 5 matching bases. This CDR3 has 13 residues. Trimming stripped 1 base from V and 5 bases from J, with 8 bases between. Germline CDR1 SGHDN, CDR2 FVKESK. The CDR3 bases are TGTGCCAGCAGCCAAGGGGGGGTTTATGGCTACACCTTC. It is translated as CASSQGGVYGYTF.

CDR3 in amino acids: CASSFLAGQETQYF. The DNA for the CDR3 is TGTGCCAGCAGTTTTTTAGCGGGGCAAGAGACCCAGTACTTC. The J gene is TRBJ2-5, the V gene TRBV28, with 8 bases identical to TRBD2. The junction had 2 bases not matched to a gene; V was cut back by 3 bases and J by 2 bases. This CDR3 has 14 residues. Germline lookup yields CDR1 MDHEN and CDR2 SYDVKM.

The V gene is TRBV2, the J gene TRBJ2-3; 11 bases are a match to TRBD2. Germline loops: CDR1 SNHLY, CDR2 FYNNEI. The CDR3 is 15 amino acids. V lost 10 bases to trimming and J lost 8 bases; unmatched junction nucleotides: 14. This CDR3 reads CATTGLADWGGTQYF. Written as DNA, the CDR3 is TGTGCCACCACGGGACTAGCGGACTGGGGGGGTACGCAGTATTTT.

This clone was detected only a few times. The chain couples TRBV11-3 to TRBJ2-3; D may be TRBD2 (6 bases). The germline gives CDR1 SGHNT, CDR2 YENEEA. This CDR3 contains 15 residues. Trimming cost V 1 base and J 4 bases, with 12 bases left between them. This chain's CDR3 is CASSLVGGRSDTQYF. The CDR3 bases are TGTGCCAGCAGCTTAGTCGGGGGAAGGTCAGATACGCAGTATTTT.

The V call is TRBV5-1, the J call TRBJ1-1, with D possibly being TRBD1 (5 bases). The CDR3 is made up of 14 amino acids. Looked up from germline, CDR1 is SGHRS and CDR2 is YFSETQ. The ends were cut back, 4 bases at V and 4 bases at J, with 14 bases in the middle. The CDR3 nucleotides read TGCGCCAGCAGCACTCCCATGGGGGGCACTGAAGCTTTCTTT. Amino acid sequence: CASSTPMGGTEAFF.

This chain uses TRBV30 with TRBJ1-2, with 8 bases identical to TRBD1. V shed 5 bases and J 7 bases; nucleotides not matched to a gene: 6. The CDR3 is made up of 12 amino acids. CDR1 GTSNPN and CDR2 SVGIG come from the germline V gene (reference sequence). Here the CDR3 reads CAWDRGGRGYTF. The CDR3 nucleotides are TGTGCCTGGGACAGGGGAGGACGTGGCTACACCTTC. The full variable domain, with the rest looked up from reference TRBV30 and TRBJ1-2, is SQTIHQWPATLVQPVGSPLSLECTVEGTSNPNLYWYRQAAGRGLQLLFYSVGIGQISSEVPQNLSASRPQDRQFILSSKKLLLSDSGFYLCAWDRGGRGYTFGSGTRLTVV.

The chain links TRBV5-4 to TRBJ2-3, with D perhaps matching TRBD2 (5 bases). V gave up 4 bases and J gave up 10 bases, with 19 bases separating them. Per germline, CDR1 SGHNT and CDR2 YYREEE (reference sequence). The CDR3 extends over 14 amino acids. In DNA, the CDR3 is TGTGCCAGCAGCCAGCGGTACCTCCCGCGGGCGCAGTATTTT. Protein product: CASSQRYLPRAQYF.

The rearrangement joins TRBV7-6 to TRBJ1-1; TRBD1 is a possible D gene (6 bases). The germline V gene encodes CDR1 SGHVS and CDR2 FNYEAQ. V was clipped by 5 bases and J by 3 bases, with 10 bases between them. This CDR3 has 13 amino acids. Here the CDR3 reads CASSPRGYTEAFF. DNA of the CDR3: TGTGCCAGCAGCCCTAGGGGGTACACTGAAGCTTTCTTT.

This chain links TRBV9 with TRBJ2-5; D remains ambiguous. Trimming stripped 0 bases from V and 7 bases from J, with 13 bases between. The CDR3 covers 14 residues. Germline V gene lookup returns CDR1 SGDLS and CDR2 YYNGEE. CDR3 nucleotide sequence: TGTGCCAGCAGCGTAGGATTGTATTTCGGGACCCAGTACTTC. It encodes CASSVGLYFGTQYF.

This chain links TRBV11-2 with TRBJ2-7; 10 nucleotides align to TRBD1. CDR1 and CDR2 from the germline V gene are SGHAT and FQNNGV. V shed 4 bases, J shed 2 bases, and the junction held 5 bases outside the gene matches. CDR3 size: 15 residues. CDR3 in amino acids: CASSSRDRGPYEQYF. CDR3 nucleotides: TGTGCCAGCAGCTCAAGAGACAGGGGGCCCTACGAGCAGTACTTC.

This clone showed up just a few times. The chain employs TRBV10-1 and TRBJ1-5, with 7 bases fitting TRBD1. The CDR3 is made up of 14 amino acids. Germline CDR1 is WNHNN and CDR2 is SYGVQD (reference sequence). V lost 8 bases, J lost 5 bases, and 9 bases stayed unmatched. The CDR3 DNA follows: TGCGCCAGCTTTTGGACAGGTGCAGATCAGCCCCAGCATTTT. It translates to CASFWTGADQPQHF.

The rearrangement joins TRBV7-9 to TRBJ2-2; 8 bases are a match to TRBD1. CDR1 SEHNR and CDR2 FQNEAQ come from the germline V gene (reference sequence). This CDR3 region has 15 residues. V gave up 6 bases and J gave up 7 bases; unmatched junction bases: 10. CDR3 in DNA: TGTGCCAGCAGATCTCGGGACAGGTTAGACGGGGAGCTGTTTTTT. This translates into CASRSRDRLDGELFF.

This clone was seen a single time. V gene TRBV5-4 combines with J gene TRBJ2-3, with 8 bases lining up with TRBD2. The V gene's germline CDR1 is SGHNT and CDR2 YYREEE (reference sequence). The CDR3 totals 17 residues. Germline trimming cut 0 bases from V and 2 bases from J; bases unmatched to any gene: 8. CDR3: CASSLVVGGGPTDTQYF. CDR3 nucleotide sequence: TGTGCCAGCAGCTTGGTGGTCGGGGGGGGACCCACAGATACGCAGTATTTT.

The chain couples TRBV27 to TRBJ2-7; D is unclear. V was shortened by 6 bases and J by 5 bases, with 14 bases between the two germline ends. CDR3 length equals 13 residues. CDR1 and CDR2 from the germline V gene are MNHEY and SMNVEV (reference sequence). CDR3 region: CASRNIVADEQYF. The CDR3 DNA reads TGTGCCAGCAGAAACATCGTGGCGGACGAGCAGTACTTC.

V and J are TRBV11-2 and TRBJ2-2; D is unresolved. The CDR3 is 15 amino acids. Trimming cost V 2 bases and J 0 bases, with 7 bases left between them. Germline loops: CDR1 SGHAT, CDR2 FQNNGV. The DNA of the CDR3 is TGTGCCAGCAGCTTATACATCCCGAACACCGGGGAGCTGTTTTTT. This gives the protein CASSLYIPNTGELFF.